One sample yielded the 19 T cell receptor beta chains listed below, sequenced in a study of T cells of healthy individuals. MiXCR, applied by TCRdb to the 5' RACE reads, yields one record per CDR3 protein. The repertoire holds about 100,000 distinct CDR3 sequences, with roughly 18% as singletons. These receptors were obtained from a human donor in good health.

The sample holds many counts of this clonotype. The CDR3 DNA is TGTGCCAGCAGTTTAGGCCGGGACAGTGAAGCTTTCTTT. Translated, it gives CASSLGRDSEAFF. The chain combines TRBV28 with TRBJ1-1, with TRBD1 matching over 7 bases. CDR3 length: 13 residues. The germline V gene has CDR1 MDHEN and CDR2 SYDVKM. Losses at the gene ends were 2 bases for V and 7 bases for J; bases not matched to a gene: 4.

The J gene is TRBJ1-1, the V gene TRBV6-5, with a weak D call TRBD1 (6 bases). Germline loops: CDR1 MNHEY, CDR2 SVGAGI. Trimming cost V 6 bases and J 3 bases, with 14 bases left between them. There are 14 residues in the CDR3. CDR3 protein: CASRRQAIDTEAFF. The CDR3 DNA reads as TGTGCCAGCAGGAGACAGGCGATTGACACTGAAGCTTTCTTT.

This clonotype was seen repeatedly, ten times or more. J is TRBJ2-3 and V is TRBV11-2; a possible D gene is TRBD2 (5 bases). Trimming removed 5 bases at V and 4 bases at J, with 10 bases between. CDR1 is SGHAT and CDR2 is FQNNGV in the germline V gene. CDR3 size: 13 residues. This CDR3 is CASSRTGPDTQYF. CDR3 nucleotides: TGTGCCAGCAGCCGGACTGGCCCAGATACGCAGTATTTT.

This clonotype was seen ten or more times. This CDR3 is CAISGPSTDTQYF. In DNA, the CDR3 is TGTGCCATCAGTGGACCGAGCACAGATACGCAGTATTTT. The chain carries TRBV10-3 and TRBJ2-3, with D unclear. The CDR3 consists of 13 residues. CDR1 and CDR2 from the germline V gene are ENHRY and SYGVKD. Trimming pared 4 bases from V and 0 bases from J, leaving 5 bases between.

The CDR3 nucleotides are TGTGCCAGCAGCGTAGACGGGAGCACATACAATGAGCAGTTCTTC. Residues: CASSVDGSTYNEQFF. This chain uses TRBV9 with TRBJ2-1, with D perhaps matching TRBD2 (6 bases). Germline V lookup: CDR1 SGDLS, CDR2 YYNGEE. V was shortened by 0 bases and J by 4 bases, with 11 bases between the two germline ends. This CDR3 region has 15 residues.

This clonotype was seen repeatedly, ten times or more. V gene TRBV6-6 combines with J gene TRBJ2-7; TRBD2 aligns across 13 bases. V lost 5 bases, J lost 5 bases, and 12 bases stayed unmatched. CDR1 and CDR2 from the germline V gene are MNHNY and SVGAGI (reference sequence). This CDR3 has 17 residues. In DNA, the CDR3 is TGTGCCAGCAGTCATGGGACTAGCGGGACTATCTACGACGAGCAGTACTTC. Its translation is CASSHGTSGTIYDEQYF.

This clonotype was picked up many times. The V gene is TRBV28, the J gene TRBJ2-3; 9 bases line up with TRBD2. V was clipped by 2 bases and J by 2 bases; unmatched bases: 2. Germline-derived CDR1 and CDR2 are MDHEN and SYDVKM. The CDR3 is made up of 15 amino acids. This CDR3 is CASSLAGGITDTQYF. The CDR3 DNA is TGTGCCAGCAGTTTAGCGGGAGGGATCACAGATACGCAGTATTTT.

The chain joins TRBV28 to TRBJ1-5; D is ambiguous. Per the germline V gene, CDR1 is MDHEN and CDR2 is SYDVKM. V shed 5 bases and J shed 2 bases, with 13 bases lying between them. The CDR3 extends over 15 amino acids. CDR3 sequence reads: CASSIRGRGNQPQHF. The CDR3 coding sequence is TGTGCCAGCAGTATTCGGGGTAGGGGCAATCAGCCCCAGCATTTT.

The sample holds many counts of this clonotype. This chain joins TRBV6-2 or TRBV6-3 and TRBJ2-1, with D unclear. Germline lookup yields CDR1 MNHEY and CDR2 SVGEGT. This CDR3 has 11 residues. V was clipped by 6 bases and J by 2 bases, with 2 bases between them. The CDR3 spells CASRAYNEQFF. Here the CDR3 DNA reads TGTGCCAGCAGAGCCTACAATGAGCAGTTCTTC.

The chain links TRBV28 to TRBJ2-1; the match to TRBD2 covers 9 bases. V lost 5 bases to trimming and J lost 10 bases; unmatched junction nucleotides: 6. The CDR3 length is 13 residues. Germline CDR1 is MDHEN and CDR2 is SYDVKM. The DNA for the CDR3 is TGTGCCAGCAGTAATAGCGGGAGCCCCGAGCAGTTCTTC. Residues: CASSNSGSPEQFF.

This sequence joins TRBV4-1 and TRBJ1-1; D ambiguous. The CDR3 consists of 18 residues. Germline V gives CDR1 MGHRA, CDR2 YSYEKL. V lost 6 bases to trimming and J lost 0 bases, with 23 bases between them. This CDR3 is CASRTDPGLTKLNTEAFF. Written as DNA, the CDR3 is TGCGCCAGCAGAACAGATCCCGGCTTGACCAAACTGAACACTGAAGCTTTCTTT.

This clonotype was detected only a few times. The chain has TRBV5-1 and TRBJ1-6; 8 positions match TRBD1. Trimming at V came to 0 bases and at J to 9 bases, leaving 5 bases not matched to a gene. There are 15 residues in the CDR3. Germline loops: CDR1 SGHRS, CDR2 YFSETQ. CDR3 sequence (DNA): TGCGCCAGCAGCTTGGTTTCAGGGGGCGCTTCACCCCTCCACTTT. It codes for CASSLVSGGASPLHF.

The chain combines TRBV28 with TRBJ1-5; D gene uncertain. CDR3 size: 16 residues. Germline CDR1 is MDHEN and CDR2 is SYDVKM. Trimming took 7 bases from V and 4 from J, leaving 20 bases between them. Here the CDR3 reads CASIQSLVLRNQPQHF. The CDR3 DNA follows: TGTGCCAGCATCCAATCTTTAGTTCTGAGAAATCAGCCCCAGCATTTT.

Ten or more counts support this clonotype. V is TRBV20-1 and J is TRBJ2-7; 7 positions agree with TRBD1. The CDR3 totals 14 residues. V trimming: 3 bases; J trimming: 0 bases; junction bases outside the gene matches: 5. Germline V gene lookup returns CDR1 DFQATT and CDR2 SNEGSKA (reference sequence). In nucleotides, the CDR3 is TGCAGTGCTAGGATGGACAGGAGCTCCTACGAGCAGTACTTC. It specifies CSARMDRSSYEQYF.

The chain couples TRBV20-1 to TRBJ2-3; D gene uncertain. CDR1 and CDR2 (germline): DFQATT, SNEGSKA (reference sequence). V was cut by 6 bases and J by 1 base, with 14 bases left in between. The CDR3 runs to 14 residues. CDR3: CSAQSSVGTDTQYF. In DNA, the CDR3 is TGCAGTGCACAATCCAGTGTAGGCACAGATACGCAGTATTTT.

At least ten counts were recorded for this clonotype. V and J are TRBV4-1 and TRBJ2-5; D is undetermined. The CDR3 spans 15 residues. V was shortened by 3 bases and J by 4 bases, with 15 bases between the two germline ends. Germline V CDR1 and CDR2: MGHRA, YSYEKL. CDR3 loop: CASSHSEGIGETQYF. Here the CDR3 DNA reads TGCGCCAGCAGCCACAGTGAAGGGATTGGAGAGACCCAGTACTTC.

This clonotype was recorded a few times. The chain carries TRBV11-1 and TRBJ1-3, with D possibly being TRBD1 (6 bases). The CDR3 has 14 amino acids. Germline CDR1 reads SGHAT; CDR2 reads FQDESV (reference sequence). V was shortened by 5 bases and J by 3 bases, with 11 bases between the two germline ends. CDR3 residues: CASSDRPLGNTIYF. In nucleotides, the CDR3 is TGTGCCAGCAGCGACAGGCCCCTTGGAAACACCATATATTTT.

This clonotype turned up a few times. This chain's CDR3 is CATSHGLEANEQFF. The CDR3 nucleotides are TGTGCCACCAGCCACGGCCTCGAAGCCAATGAGCAGTTCTTC. The rearrangement joins TRBV15 to TRBJ2-1, with unresolved D. Germline V gene lookup returns CDR1 LNHNV and CDR2 YYDKDF (reference sequence). The CDR3 consists of 14 residues. V lost 5 bases to trimming and J lost 6 bases, with 14 bases between them.

This clonotype was counted only a few times. The rearrangement uses TRBV30 and TRBJ1-5; 10 nucleotides line up with TRBD1. The V gene's germline CDR1 is GTSNPN and CDR2 SVGIG (reference sequence). The CDR3 runs 13 residues. V shed 0 bases and J 13 bases; nucleotides not matched to a gene: 6. CDR3 protein: CAWSVRGTGVQHF. CDR3 bases: TGTGCCTGGAGTGTACGCGGGACAGGGGTACAGCATTTT.